Following are 21 T cell receptor beta chains from one sample sequenced in a study of control samples from healthy donors and cancer patients. Sequencing was performed with immunoSEQ multiplex PCR; in TCRdb, only in-frame clones are kept and a portion is missing. The table includes 100,000 or so clones, about 89% detected once. The sequenced material came from blood. The receptors here all came from a man younger than 40 in good health.

To note about this clone: In the same sample, other DNA sequences code for this CDR3. This chain links TRBV12-5 with TRBJ2-1, with D tentatively TRBD2 (6 bases). V was pared by 6 bases and J by 2 bases, with 11 bases between. Per germline, CDR1 LGHNT and CDR2 FRNRAP. The CDR3 spans 14 residues. In nucleotides, the CDR3 is TGTGCTAGTGGGGACGGAGGGGCCTACAATGAGCAGTTCTTC. Translated, it gives CASGDGGAYNEQFF.

The chain has TRBV12-3 or TRBV12-4 and TRBJ2-1, with D possibly being TRBD1 (6 bases). Trimming removed 3 bases from V and 5 bases from J, with 8 bases in between. The CDR3 consists of 13 residues. The DNA for the CDR3 is TGTGCCAGCAGTTTGGACAGCCACAATGAGCAGTTCTTC. This gives the protein CASSLDSHNEQFF.

The chain carries TRBV10-3 and TRBJ1-1, with D tentatively TRBD1 (5 bases). The length of the CDR3 is 13 residues. The V end was cut by 3 bases, the J end by 3 bases, with 8 bases between. Germline V gives CDR1 ENHRY, CDR2 SYGVKD. Here the CDR3 reads CAISEQAYTEAFF. CDR3 DNA: TGTGCCATCAGTGAACAGGCCTACACTGAAGCTTTCTTT.

The rearrangement uses TRBV5-1 and TRBJ1-6; D not resolved. Per germline, CDR1 SGHRS and CDR2 YFSETQ. V gave up 0 bases and J gave up 1 base, with 8 bases separating them. The CDR3 covers 16 residues. The CDR3 sequence is CASSLAEGSYNSPLHF. The CDR3 DNA reads as TGCGCCAGCAGCTTGGCCGAGGGATCCTATAATTCACCCCTCCACTTT.

This clone has only one observation. The chain employs TRBV7-9 and TRBJ2-1, with TRBD1 matching over 9 bases. The trim removed 6 bases at V and 5 bases at J, leaving 5 bases unmatched. The germline CDR1 and CDR2 sequences are SEHNR and FQNEAQ (reference sequence). The CDR3 consists of 14 residues. The CDR3 DNA follows: TGTGCCAGCAGGACCGGGACAGGGAACAATGAGCAGTTCTTC. This sequence encodes CASRTGTGNNEQFF.

This chain links TRBV14 with TRBJ1-1; 7 bases fit TRBD1. Germline V gene data show CDR1 as SGHDN and CDR2 as FVKESK. V shed 3 bases and J 1 base; nucleotides not matched to a gene: 8. The CDR3 has 16 residues. CDR3 in amino acids: CASSHLQGSGNTEAFF. In nucleotides, the CDR3 is TGTGCCAGCAGCCACCTACAGGGGAGTGGGAACACTGAAGCTTTCTTT.

The chain carries TRBV24-1 and TRBJ2-2, with 7 bases lining up with TRBD2. Germline loops: CDR1 KGHDR, CDR2 SFDVKD. Losses at the gene ends were 7 bases for V and 1 base for J; bases not matched to a gene: 2. The CDR3 covers 14 residues. The CDR3 here is CATSERGNTGELFF. The CDR3 DNA reads TGTGCCACCAGCGAGCGGGGGAACACCGGGGAGCTGTTTTTT.

The chain links TRBV19 to TRBJ1-5; 10 positions agree with TRBD1. CDR1 and CDR2 from the germline V gene are LNHDA and SQIVND (reference sequence). V shed 5 bases and J 6 bases; nucleotides not matched to a gene: 10. This CDR3 has 16 residues. The CDR3 here is CASSPQRQGAFQPQHF. CDR3 coding DNA: TGTGCCAGTAGTCCCCAGCGACAGGGGGCGTTTCAGCCCCAGCATTTT.

The genes are TRBV5-5 and TRBJ1-1; D call uncertain. The V gene lost 4 bases and the J gene lost 8 bases, with 18 bases spanning the gap. The germline V gene has CDR1 SGHKS and CDR2 YYEKEE (reference sequence). The CDR3 totals 14 residues. CDR3 sequence (DNA): TGTGCCAGCAGCCCTGAGTCCCTGTCTAGGGAAGCTTTCTTT. Protein product: CASSPESLSREAFF.

With regard to this clone: The sample has other DNA sequences that encode this CDR3 too. This chain joins TRBV28 and TRBJ1-3; D may be TRBD1 (6 bases). The CDR3 has 14 residues. Trimming took 5 bases from V and 2 from J, leaving 10 bases between them. CDR1 is MDHEN and CDR2 is SYDVKM in the germline V gene. The CDR3 DNA sequence: TGTGCCAGCAGTCGAGGGGGGACTGGAAACACCATATATTTT. Translation gives CASSRGGTGNTIYF.

The J gene is TRBJ2-3, the V gene TRBV28; D is unclear. Looked up from germline, CDR1 is MDHEN and CDR2 is SYDVKM. The CDR3 loop spans 11 amino acids. Deletions cut 2 bases from V and 7 bases from J, with 4 bases between. Here the CDR3 reads CASSLPHTQYF. The CDR3 nucleotides are TGTGCCAGCAGTTTACCTCATACGCAGTATTTT.

V is TRBV3-1 (or the pseudogene TRBV3-2) and J is TRBJ1-1; 8 bases are shared with TRBD1. Germline lookup yields CDR1 LGHDT and CDR2 YNNKEL (reference sequence). CDR3 size: 16 residues. The ends lost 4 bases at V and 4 bases at J; junction bases unmatched: 11. The CDR3 loop reads CASSPPRQGSGTEAFF. CDR3 nucleotides: TGTGCCAGCAGCCCTCCCCGACAGGGGTCAGGCACTGAAGCTTTCTTT.

This rearrangement joins TRBV7-2 to TRBJ2-1; possible D gene TRBD1, 6 bases. Germline V CDR1 and CDR2: SGHTA, FQGNSA. The CDR3 consists of 15 residues. The V end lost 5 bases, the J end lost 10 bases, and 21 bases lay between the germline ends. The CDR3 spells CASSKGVTSSSEQFF. The CDR3 nucleotides read TGTGCCAGCAGCAAGGGGGTGACTTCCTCGTCGGAGCAGTTCTTC.

The chain employs TRBV7-9 and TRBJ1-2; TRBD1 aligns across 10 bases. The CDR3 extends over 13 amino acids. V was clipped by 5 bases and J by 9 bases; unmatched bases: 6. CDR1 SEHNR and CDR2 FQNEAQ come from the germline V gene (reference sequence). The CDR3 region is CASSTGQGVSYTF. CDR3 DNA sequence: TGTGCCAGCAGCACAGGACAGGGGGTTAGCTACACCTTC.

The chain uses TRBV24-1 and TRBJ2-1, with TRBD2 identical over 8 bases. CDR1 KGHDR and CDR2 SFDVKD come from the germline V gene. The V segment lost 4 bases and the J segment 7 bases; nucleotides outside the gene matches: 11. CDR3 length: 16 residues. The CDR3 protein is CATSESVSGGRNEQFF. The CDR3 DNA sequence: TGTGCCACCAGTGAATCCGTATCGGGGGGGCGGAATGAGCAGTTCTTC.

The chain is built from TRBV2 and TRBJ2-2; D may be TRBD1 or TRBD2 (5 bases each). The CDR3 is 15 amino acids. Germline CDR1 SNHLY, CDR2 FYNNEI. V lost 3 bases, J lost 3 bases, and 11 bases lay in between. CDR3 in DNA: TGTGCCAGCAGTGAGGGGGAACCGTACACCGGGGAGCTGTTTTTT. Translated: CASSEGEPYTGELFF.

This clone occurred once. This rearrangement joins TRBV29-1 to TRBJ1-2; a weak D match, TRBD1 (6 bases). Between the trimmed V and J ends, which lost 5 bases and 6 bases, there was a span of 13 bases. The length of the CDR3 is 12 residues. Germline assignment: CDR1 SQVTM and CDR2 ANQGSEA. The CDR3 region is CSVRRTDHGYTF. In DNA form, the CDR3 reads TGCAGCGTTCGAAGGACAGACCATGGCTACACCTTC. Full variable domain (missing parts from reference TRBV29-1 and TRBJ1-2): SAVISQKPSRDICQRGTSLTIQCQVDSQVTMMFWYRQQPGQSLTLIATANQGSEATYESGFVIDKFPISRPNLTFSTLTVSNMSPEDSSIYLCSVRRTDHGYTFGSGTRLTVV.

The chain couples TRBV9 to TRBJ2-4, with D possibly TRBD2 on 6 matching bases. Trimming shortened V by 4 bases and J by 1 base, and 12 bases separated the two germline ends. Germline loops: CDR1 SGDLS, CDR2 YYNGEE. The CDR3 covers 15 residues. CDR3 residues: CASSPSGGAKNIQYF. CDR3 nucleotides: TGTGCCAGCAGCCCCTCTGGGGGGGCCAAAAACATTCAGTACTTC.

The chain combines TRBV6-5 with TRBJ1-6; perhaps TRBD1 as D (6 bases). Germline V lookup: CDR1 MNHEY, CDR2 SVGAGI. Between the trimmed V and J ends, which lost 8 bases and 8 bases, there was a span of 13 bases. The CDR3 contains 13 residues. This CDR3 is CASLLRGDSPLHF. CDR3 sequence (DNA): TGTGCCAGCCTCCTCAGGGGAGATTCACCCCTCCACTTT.

The chain joins TRBV4-3 to TRBJ2-5, with D perhaps assigned TRBD1 or TRBD2 (6 bases each). The CDR3 consists of 15 residues. Trimming removed 4 bases at V and 1 base at J, with 13 bases between. Looked up from germline, CDR1 is LGHNA and CDR2 is YSLEER. Here the CDR3 reads CASSLGGRPQETQYF. CDR3 DNA sequence: TGCGCCAGCAGCCTAGGGGGGAGACCCCAAGAGACCCAGTACTTC.

The chain employs TRBV4-2 and TRBJ2-1; 16 positions agree with TRBD2. Germline CDR1 LGHNA, CDR2 YNFKEQ. V lost 2 bases and J lost 2; bases outside the gene matches: 12. The CDR3 totals 21 residues. The DNA for the CDR3 is TGTGCCAGCAGCCAACGCCCCACGGGACTAGCGGGAGGGGGCCCCTACAATGAGCAGTTCTTC. This codes for CASSQRPTGLAGGGPYNEQFF.